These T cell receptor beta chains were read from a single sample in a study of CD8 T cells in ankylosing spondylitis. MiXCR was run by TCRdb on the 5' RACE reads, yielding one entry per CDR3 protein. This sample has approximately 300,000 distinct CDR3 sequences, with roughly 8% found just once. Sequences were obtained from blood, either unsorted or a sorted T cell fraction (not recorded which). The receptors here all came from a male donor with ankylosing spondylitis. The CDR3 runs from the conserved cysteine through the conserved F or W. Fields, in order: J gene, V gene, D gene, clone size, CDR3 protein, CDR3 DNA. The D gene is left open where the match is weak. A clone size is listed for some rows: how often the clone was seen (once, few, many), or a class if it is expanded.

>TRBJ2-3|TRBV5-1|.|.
CASSLDLPGPTDTQYF
TGCGCCAGCAGCTTGGACCTCCCTGGGCCCACAGATACGCAGTATTTT
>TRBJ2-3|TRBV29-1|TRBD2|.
CSLLAEFTDTQYF
TGCAGCCTACTAGCGGAGTTCACAGATACGCAGTATTTT
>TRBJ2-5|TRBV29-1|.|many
CSADTQETQYF
TGCAGCGCGGACACCCAAGAGACCCAGTACTTC
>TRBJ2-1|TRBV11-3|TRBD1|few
CASSSTGVGEQFF
TGTGCCAGCAGCTCGACAGGGGTTGGTGAGCAGTTCTTC
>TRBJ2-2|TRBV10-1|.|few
CASSVNPGELFF
TGCGCCAGCAGTGTTAATCCCGGGGAGCTGTTTTTT
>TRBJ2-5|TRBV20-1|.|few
CSARDFGRQETQYF
TGCAGTGCTAGAGATTTTGGCAGGCAAGAGACCCAGTACTTC
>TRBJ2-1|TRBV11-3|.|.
CASSLGGRLGGRGGRSYNEQFF
TGTGCCAGCAGCTTAGGGGGTCGCCTAGGGGGTAGAGGGGGTAGGTCCTACAATGAGCAGTTCTTC
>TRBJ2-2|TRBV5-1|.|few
CASSLATANTGELFF
TGCGCCAGCAGCTTGGCCACAGCGAACACCGGGGAGCTGTTTTTT
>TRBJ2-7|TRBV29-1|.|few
CSVDSSGSSYEQYF
TGCAGCGTTGACAGTAGCGGTAGCTCCTACGAGCAGTACTTC
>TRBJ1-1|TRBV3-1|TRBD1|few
CASSQPRWQGATEAFF
TGTGCCAGCAGCCAACCGCGGTGGCAGGGGGCCACTGAAGCTTTCTTT
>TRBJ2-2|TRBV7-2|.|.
CASSLFGQRVTGELFF
TGTGCCAGCAGCTTATTTGGTCAGAGGGTCACCGGGGAGCTGTTTTTT
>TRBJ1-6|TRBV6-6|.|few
CASQTSGLPLHF
TGTGCCTCCCAGACGTCAGGACTACCCCTCCACTTT
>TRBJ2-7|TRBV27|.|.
CASAYRDAQDEQYF
TGTGCCAGCGCCTACAGGGACGCCCAGGACGAGCAGTACTTC
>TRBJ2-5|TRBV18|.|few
CASSPSGIQETQYF
TGTGCCAGCTCACCTTCGGGTATCCAAGAGACCCAGTACTTC
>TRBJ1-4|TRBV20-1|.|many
CSANDLGEKLFF
TGCAGTGCTAACGATCTTGGTGAAAAACTGTTTTTT
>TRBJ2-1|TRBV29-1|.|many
CSVEGVAVLLGPYNEQFF
TGCAGCGTTGAAGGGGTAGCGGTCCTCCTAGGCCCCTACAATGAGCAGTTCTTC
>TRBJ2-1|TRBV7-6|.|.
CASSLPLGGDEQFF
TGTGCCAGCAGCCTTCCTCTGGGGGGAGACGAGCAGTTCTTC
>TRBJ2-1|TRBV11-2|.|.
CASSLDRGLNEQFF
TGTGCCAGCAGCTTAGATAGGGGTCTCAATGAGCAGTTCTTC
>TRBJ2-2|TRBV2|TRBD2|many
CASKLAGPGELFF
TGTGCCAGCAAACTAGCGGGGCCCGGGGAGCTGTTTTTT
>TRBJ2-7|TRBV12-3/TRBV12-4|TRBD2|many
CASSSWTSGRSEQYF
TGTGCCAGCAGTTCTTGGACTAGCGGGAGATCCGAGCAGTACTTC
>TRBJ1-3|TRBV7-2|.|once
CASSPGGLRNTIYF
TGTGCCAGCAGCCCGGGTGGGCTGCGGAACACCATATATTTT
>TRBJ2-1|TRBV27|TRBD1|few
CASRMTGDNEQFF
TGTGCCAGCAGGATGACAGGGGACAATGAGCAGTTCTTC
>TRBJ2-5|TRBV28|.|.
CASSHLSPLCF
TGTGCCAGCAGTCACCTTTCCCCTTTGTGCTTC
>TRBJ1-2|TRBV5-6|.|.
CASSLPSGQVYGYTF
TGTGCCAGCAGCTTGCCATCAGGACAAGTCTATGGCTACACCTTC
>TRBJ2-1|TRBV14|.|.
CASSQAEIAGWGNEQFF
TGTGCCAGCAGCCAAGCGGAGATTGCGGGATGGGGCAATGAGCAGTTCTTC
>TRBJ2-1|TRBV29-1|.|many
CSVGRGNEQFF
TGCAGCGTTGGCAGGGGAAATGAGCAGTTCTTC
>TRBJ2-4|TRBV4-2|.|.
CASSQDRGLVGEFSGDIQYF
TGTGCCAGCAGCCAAGATAGGGGCTTAGTGGGGGAGTTTTCGGGCGACATTCAGTACTTC
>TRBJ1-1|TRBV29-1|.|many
CSVATVNTEAFF
TGCAGCGTTGCCACAGTGAACACTGAAGCTTTCTTT
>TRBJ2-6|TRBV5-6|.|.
CASSNRPGANVLTF
TGTGCCAGCAGCAACAGACCTGGGGCCAACGTCCTGACTTTC